This passage covers 11 T cell receptor beta chains from one sample sequenced in a study of OX40 agonist ivuxolimab in advanced cancers. The assay was immunoSEQ multiplex PCR, and TCRdb's table has in-frame clones only and misses some. This sample yields about 36,000 clones, of which about 81% are seen a single time; around a fifth belongs to the top ten. Sequencing was performed on CD4+ or CD8+ T cells sorted from blood, taken in a trial of the OX40 agonist ivuxolimab. The receptor source for this set is an adult with an advanced solid tumor such as melanoma, head and neck, liver or kidney cancer.

The chain combines TRBV11-2 with TRBJ1-6, with D unresolved. Germline CDR1 is SGHAT and CDR2 is FQNNGV. CDR3 length equals 13 residues. The V end was cut by 5 bases, the J end by 13 bases, with 15 bases between. The CDR3 DNA is TGTGCCAGCAGCCCTAATGGACGAGATCCCCTCCACTTT. This sequence encodes CASSPNGRDPLHF.

This chain uses TRBV7-8 with TRBJ2-2, with 7 bases fitting TRBD1. J lost 6 bases, V lost 5 bases, and 6 bases had no gene match. Germline V CDR1 and CDR2: SGHVS, FQNEAQ. The CDR3 runs to 14 residues. The CDR3 DNA is TGTGCCAGCAGCCCACAGGGGTTCGCCGGGGAGCTGTTTTTT. Its protein product is CASSPQGFAGELFF.

CDR3 region: CASTKSSYEQYF. In DNA, the CDR3 is TGTGCCAGCACGAAGAGCTCCTACGAGCAGTACTTC. J is TRBJ2-7 and V is TRBV28; D is unresolved. This CDR3 contains 12 residues. Germline CDR1 and CDR2: MDHEN and SYDVKM. Trimming removed 7 bases at V and 0 bases at J, with 7 bases between. Full variable domain (outside the CDR3, taken from reference TRBV28 and TRBJ2-7): DVKVTQSSRYLVKRTGEKVFLECVQDMDHENMFWYRQDPGLGLRLIYFSYDVKMKEKGDIPEGYSVSREKKERFSLILESASTNQTSMYLCASTKSSYEQYFGPGTRLTVT.

This rearrangement joins TRBV7-3 to TRBJ2-1; tentative D call: TRBD1 (6 bases). V lost 0 bases and J lost 6, with 12 bases in between. The CDR3 is 15 amino acids. The germline CDR1 and CDR2 sequences are SGHTA and FQGTGA. CDR3 DNA sequence: TGTGCCAGCAGCTTAACCCCAACAGGGACCAATGAGCAGTTCTTC. Protein sequence: CASSLTPTGTNEQFF.

The chain carries TRBV19 and TRBJ2-2; TRBD2 aligns across 14 bases. This CDR3 has 15 residues. Germline V CDR1 and CDR2: LNHDA, SQIVND (reference sequence). The V and J ends lost 5 bases and 9 bases, in that order; junction bases with no gene match: 5. CDR3 amino acids: CASSPGTSGSRELFF. As DNA, the CDR3 is TGTGCCAGTAGTCCCGGGACTAGCGGGAGCCGGGAGCTGTTTTTT.

In its sample, this clone was seen once. The gene calls are TRBV28 and TRBJ2-7, with 12 bases fitting TRBD1. V was pared by 10 bases and J by 6 bases, with 4 bases of the junction left unmatched. Germline V gene sequence: CDR1 MDHEN, CDR2 SYDVKM. The CDR3 has 12 amino acids. CDR3: CATGTGGAEQYF. The CDR3 DNA sequence: TGTGCCACAGGGACAGGGGGCGCCGAGCAGTACTTC.

This clone was observed a few times. V usage is TRBV18 and J usage is TRBJ2-7, with TRBD2 identical over 7 bases. With V trimmed by 4 bases and J by 2 bases, 8 bases remained unmatched. This CDR3 comprises 15 residues. CDR1 KGHSH and CDR2 LQKENI come from the germline V gene. The CDR3 protein is CASSLQSGNPYEQYF. Written as DNA, the CDR3 is TGTGCCAGCTCACTCCAAAGCGGGAACCCCTACGAGCAGTACTTC.

The chain joins TRBV5-4 to TRBJ2-7; no definite D call. The CDR3 runs 15 residues. Per the germline V gene, CDR1 is SGHNT and CDR2 is YYREEE (reference sequence). The V gene lost 2 bases and the J gene lost 3 bases, with 15 bases spanning the gap. This CDR3 is CASSFLPRASYEQYF. As DNA, the CDR3 is TGTGCCAGCAGCTTTCTTCCCCGGGCCAGCTACGAGCAGTACTTC.

The chain couples TRBV4-1 to TRBJ2-1; D is ambiguous. The CDR3 is 12 residues long. V shed 4 bases and J shed 9 bases, with 10 bases lying between them. Looked up from germline, CDR1 is MGHRA and CDR2 is YSYEKL. The CDR3 loop is CASSPGSGEQFF. The CDR3 bases are TGCGCCAGCAGCCCAGGCTCGGGTGAGCAGTTCTTC.

This clone appeared a few times. The rearrangement links TRBV5-1 to TRBJ1-1; D uncertain. Germline V CDR1 and CDR2: SGHRS, YFSETQ. The CDR3 is 15 residues long. V gave up 4 bases and J gave up 1 base, with 14 bases separating them. CDR3 amino acids: CASSEIPGPNTEAFF. The CDR3 nucleotides are TGCGCCAGCAGCGAAATTCCCGGGCCGAACACTGAAGCTTTCTTT.

Concerning this clone: The junction departs from the called germline gene at one end, perhaps through a read error. This rearrangement joins TRBV18 to TRBJ2-1; TRBD1 matches 9 bases. This CDR3 spans 18 amino acids. From germline, CDR1 is KGHSH and CDR2 LQKENI. CDR3 in DNA: TGTGCCAGCTCACCAGGGACAGGGAGGGCTCCTTCTTACAGTGAGCAGTTCTTC. Its translation: CASSPGTGRAPSYSEQFF.